This T cell receptor beta chain was sequenced for a study of patients and donors after allogeneic stem cell transplantation. V lost 7 bases, J lost 0 bases, and 13 bases lay in between. The CDR3 length is 15 residues. The table lists this clonotype with many counts. TCRdb processed the RT-PCR reads anew with MiXCR; each CDR3 protein has one entry. The sample records 150,000 to 200,000 distinct CDR3 sequences, 35% to 50% being singletons. The sequence came from a human donor who was either an allogeneic HSCT recipient or a stem cell or donor lymphocyte infusion donor (not recorded which). It is not recorded whose cells these are; they may come from a transplant donor. This chain uses TRBV12-3 or TRBV12-4 with TRBJ2-1, with D possibly being TRBD2 (5 bases). The sequencing input was blood, either unsorted or a sorted T cell fraction (not recorded which). CDR3 protein: CASTLSGSSYNEQFF. CDR3 sequence (DNA): TGTGCCAGCACCCTGTCGGGGTCCTCCTACAATGAGCAGTTCTTC.